The next 24 T cell receptor beta chains were all read from a single sample in a study of OX40 agonist ivuxolimab in advanced cancers. TCRdb keeps only in-frame clones here, not all; method: immunoSEQ multiplex PCR. The table lists around 66,000 clones, 86% of them singletons. The specimen comprised CD4+ or CD8+ T cells sorted from blood, sampled in a trial of the OX40 agonist ivuxolimab. Receptors originate from an adult with an advanced solid tumor such as melanoma, head and neck, liver or kidney cancer.

The rearrangement uses TRBV28 and TRBJ2-1; the D gene is possibly TRBD1 (6 bases). The CDR3 totals 12 residues. In germline, CDR1 is MDHEN, CDR2 SYDVKM. V lost 6 bases, J lost 4 bases, and 7 bases lay in between. The CDR3 bases are TGTGCCAGCAGACAGGGTTACAATGAGCAGTTCTTC. Amino acid sequence: CASRQGYNEQFF.

The V call is TRBV5-1, the J call TRBJ2-1; no firm D call. Trimming stripped 4 bases from V and 8 bases from J, with 10 bases between. CDR3 length: 12 amino acids. Germline V gene lookup returns CDR1 SGHRS and CDR2 YFSETQ. CDR3 in DNA: TGCGCCAGCAGCCTACTCCTGGATGAGCAGTTCTTC. It is translated as CASSLLLDEQFF.

This chain links TRBV30 with TRBJ2-1; D is perhaps TRBD2 (6 bases). Trimming removed 1 base from V and 2 bases from J, with 12 bases in between. Germline CDR1 and CDR2: GTSNPN and SVGIG (reference sequence). The CDR3 loop spans 15 amino acids. The CDR3: CAWSAFAGTYNEQFF. The CDR3 nucleotides are TGTGCCTGGAGTGCCTTTGCGGGGACCTACAATGAGCAGTTCTTC.

V is TRBV7-9 and J is TRBJ1-1; 7 nucleotides match TRBD1. CDR1 SEHNR and CDR2 FQNEAQ come from the germline V gene (reference sequence). With 1 base clipped from V and 0 bases from J, the junction kept 8 bases outside the gene matches. This CDR3 spans 17 amino acids. CDR3: CASSLGKGAIVNTEAFF. As DNA, the CDR3 is TGTGCCAGCAGCTTAGGTAAGGGGGCTATAGTGAACACTGAAGCTTTCTTT.

This rearrangement joins TRBV5-4 to TRBJ1-3; tentatively, D is TRBD1 (6 bases). V dropped 4 bases and J dropped 0 bases, with 8 bases sitting between them. The CDR3 runs to 14 residues. CDR1 is SGHNT and CDR2 is YYREEE in the germline V gene (reference sequence). CDR3 amino acids: CASSDRSSGNTIYF. DNA for the CDR3: TGTGCCAGCAGCGACAGGAGCTCTGGAAACACCATATATTTT.

The chain couples TRBV19 to TRBJ2-3; the match to TRBD1 covers 8 bases. V shed 3 bases and J 2 bases; nucleotides not matched to a gene: 10. Germline V gives CDR1 LNHDA, CDR2 SQIVND (reference sequence). The CDR3 has 17 amino acids. CDR3 bases: TGTGCCAGTAGTATCTCGCCAGGGGGCGTGGACACAGATACGCAGTATTTT. Amino acid sequence: CASSISPGGVDTDTQYF.

Within the sample, this clone is medium-sized. This chain links TRBV2 with TRBJ2-1; D remains unclear. Germline lookup yields CDR1 SNHLY and CDR2 FYNNEI. Trimming removed 6 bases at V and 15 bases at J, with 15 bases between. The CDR3 is 11 residues long. The CDR3 loop reads CASSLGPPGFF. CDR3 nucleotide sequence: TGTGCCAGCAGCCTAGGACCTCCCGGGTTCTTC.

The chain employs TRBV29-1 and TRBJ2-5; no clear D gene. V dropped 6 bases and J dropped 5 bases, with 4 bases sitting between them. CDR1 is SQVTM, CDR2 ANQGSEA, per germline. CDR3 length: 9 amino acids. The CDR3 DNA follows: TGCAGCGTCGAGGAGACCCAGTACTTC. This translates into CSVEETQYF. The full variable domain, in which reference TRBV29-1 and TRBJ2-5 provide the parts outside the CDR3, is SAVISQKPSRDICQRGTSLTIQCQVDSQVTMMFWYRQQPGQSLTLIATANQGSEATYESGFVIDKFPISRPNLTFSTLTVSNMSPEDSSIYLCSVEETQYFGPGTRLLVL.

J is TRBJ2-1 and V is TRBV5-1; TRBD2 matches at 12 bases. The junction had 6 bases not matched to a gene; V was cut back by 0 bases and J by 8 bases. The CDR3 has 16 residues. Germline CDR1 SGHRS, CDR2 YFSETQ. CDR3 nucleotide sequence: TGCGCCAGCAGCTTGGCGACTAGCGGGAGTGTGGATGAGCAGTTCTTC. It translates to CASSLATSGSVDEQFF.

This clone was seen only once. This chain links TRBV10-2 with TRBJ1-4, with D perhaps matching TRBD1 (6 bases). Between the trimmed V and J ends, which lost 6 bases and 8 bases, there was a span of 16 bases. Germline V gene lookup returns CDR1 WSHSY and CDR2 SAAADI. The CDR3 is 14 amino acids. CDR3 in amino acids: CASSGTSVVEKLFF. CDR3 DNA: TGCGCCAGCAGCGGGACATCGGTTGTAGAAAAACTGTTTTTT.

This clone was counted only a few times. This chain joins TRBV5-1 and TRBJ2-6, with D possibly TRBD2 on 6 matching bases. CDR1 SGHRS and CDR2 YFSETQ come from the germline V gene. The CDR3 is 19 residues long. The V and J ends lost 0 bases and 0 bases respectively, with 16 bases between them. The CDR3 nucleotides read TGCGCCAGCAGCTTGGCCGGGGCTAGCGATCACTCTGGGGCCAACGTCCTGACTTTC. As protein: CASSLAGASDHSGANVLTF.

The chain carries TRBV19 and TRBJ1-3, with a tentative D call TRBD1 (6 bases). This CDR3 contains 12 residues. Germline CDR1 LNHDA, CDR2 SQIVND (reference sequence). The V and J ends lost 9 bases and 3 bases respectively, with 9 bases between them. The CDR3 loop reads CASGQIGNTIYF. As DNA, the CDR3 is TGTGCCAGCGGACAGATTGGAAACACCATATATTTT.

On this clone: The sample has other DNA sequences that encode this CDR3 too. The gene calls are TRBV14 and TRBJ1-1, with a weak D call TRBD1 (5 bases). The CDR3 consists of 12 residues. The V and J ends lost 9 bases and 0 bases respectively, with 8 bases between them. Germline V CDR1 and CDR2: SGHDN, FVKESK. For the CDR3, the DNA is TGTGCCAGGGGGCGGGTGAACACTGAAGCTTTCTTT. Residues: CARGRVNTEAFF.

The J gene is TRBJ1-3, the V gene TRBV29-1, with D possibly being TRBD1 (6 bases). V lost 4 bases to trimming and J lost 4 bases, with 11 bases between them. Per the germline V gene, CDR1 is SQVTM and CDR2 is ANQGSEA. The CDR3 is made up of 13 amino acids. The CDR3 DNA is TGCAGCGTTGTCTGGGACAAAGGAAACACCATATATTTT. Its translation: CSVVWDKGNTIYF.

The rearrangement joins TRBV5-1 to TRBJ2-1; D may be TRBD2 (5 bases). The germline gives CDR1 SGHRS, CDR2 YFSETQ. V lost 3 bases and J 1 base, leaving 17 bases between the germline ends. CDR3 size: 17 residues. The DNA of the CDR3 is TGCGCCAGCAGCTCGCAACCGCAGGACTCTTCCTACAATGAGCAGTTCTTC. Amino acids: CASSSQPQDSSYNEQFF.

This CDR3 reads CASSIPGRLSEAFF. The CDR3 nucleotides read TGTGCCAGTAGTATCCCCGGCAGGCTCTCTGAAGCTTTCTTT. The chain joins TRBV19 to TRBJ1-1; D remains ambiguous. V was trimmed by 3 bases and J by 6 bases, leaving 14 bases between them. This CDR3 comprises 14 residues. The germline CDR1 and CDR2 sequences are LNHDA and SQIVND (reference sequence).

A remark on this clone: The junction shows a germline mismatch at one end, possibly a read error. The chain employs TRBV5-1 and TRBJ2-5; TRBD2 matches 11 bases. There are 15 residues in the CDR3. The germline CDR1 and CDR2 sequences are SGHRS and YFSETQ. CDR3 bases: TGTGCCAGCAGCTTAGTAGCGGGAGGGCGAGAGACCCAGTACTTC. It codes for CASSLVAGGRETQYF.

The chain uses TRBV29-1 and TRBJ1-5; D not resolved. CDR1 SQVTM and CDR2 ANQGSEA come from the germline V gene. This CDR3 spans 12 amino acids. The V and J ends lost 4 bases and 11 bases respectively, with 15 bases between them. The CDR3 DNA follows: TGCAGCGTTGCTAGAAGGAAATCAGCCCAGCATTTT. Its translation is CSVARRKSAQHF. The variable domain in full, completed from reference TRBV29-1 and TRBJ1-5, reads SAVISQKPSRDICQRGTSLTIQCQVDSQVTMMFWYRQQPGQSLTLIATANQGSEATYESGFVIDKFPISRPNLTFSTLTVSNMSPEDSSIYLCSVARRKSAQHFGDGTRLSIL.

The chain has TRBV28 and TRBJ2-4; 12 bases agree with TRBD2. CDR3 length: 17 amino acids. J lost 5 bases, V lost 3 bases, and 8 bases had no gene match. Per the germline V gene, CDR1 is MDHEN and CDR2 is SYDVKM. The CDR3 region has the DNA TGTGCCAGCAGTTTCCTAGCGGGAGGGAGAGAACAAAACATTCAGTACTTC. Protein sequence: CASSFLAGGREQNIQYF.

V is TRBV5-1 and J is TRBJ2-7, with unresolved D. The CDR3 consists of 12 residues. The germline gives CDR1 SGHRS, CDR2 YFSETQ. Trimming removed 4 bases at V and 2 bases at J, with 7 bases between. The CDR3 nucleotides are TGCGCCAGCAGCCCGGGCACCTACGAGCAGTACTTC. Translating gives CASSPGTYEQYF.

The gene calls are TRBV10-3 and TRBJ2-1; 9 bases map to TRBD2. The germline V gene has CDR1 ENHRY and CDR2 SYGVKD. The J segment lost 8 bases and the V segment lost 1 base, leaving 6 bases of the junction unmatched. CDR3 length: 15 amino acids. CDR3 region: CAISELLAGADEQFF. The DNA for the CDR3 is TGTGCCATCAGTGAGTTGTTAGCGGGAGCTGATGAGCAGTTCTTC.

The J gene is TRBJ1-1, the V gene TRBV6-6; D call uncertain. V shed 4 bases and J shed 0 bases, with 3 bases lying between them. Looked up from germline, CDR1 is MNHNY and CDR2 is SVGAGI (reference sequence). This CDR3 comprises 12 residues. The CDR3: CASSSVNTEAFF. The CDR3 DNA follows: TGTGCCAGCAGTTCAGTGAACACTGAAGCTTTCTTT.

The chain recombines TRBV6-1 with TRBJ2-4; a possible D gene is TRBD1 (6 bases). The germline V gene has CDR1 MNHNS and CDR2 SASEGT. This CDR3 region has 14 residues. V was pared by 8 bases and J by 0 bases, with 11 bases between. CDR3 amino acids: CASAGAGAKNIQYF. The CDR3 region has the DNA TGTGCCAGCGCAGGGGCCGGAGCCAAAAACATTCAGTACTTC.

This rearrangement joins TRBV19 to TRBJ1-1; 12 bases fit TRBD1. The junction had 4 bases not matched to a gene; V was cut back by 4 bases and J by 1 base. Germline V lookup: CDR1 LNHDA, CDR2 SQIVND (reference sequence). The CDR3 sequence is 16 residues long. DNA of the CDR3: TGTGCCAGTAGTACCGGGACAGGGGGCAGGAACACTGAAGCTTTCTTT. This sequence encodes CASSTGTGGRNTEAFF.